Described below is a single T cell receptor beta chain sequence and its context. Its recognized antigen is unknown. There are no base qualities to consult, and no much larger clone falls within one base. The donors were a few dozen Caucasian individuals from Russia, aged roughly 6 to 100 years, who were systemically healthy. Each donor gave 8 to 10 milliliters of peripheral blood, collected into EDTA-treated Vacutainer tubes. PBMCs were isolated by Ficoll-Paque density-gradient centrifugation, with at least 6 million obtained per sample. Total RNA, at least 6 micrograms per sample, was extracted from PBMCs with Trizol reagent. For every donor, an aliquot of PBMCs went through flow cytometry to measure the percentages of naive CD45RAhigh/CD27high T cells. The sample belongs to a study of blood T cells in healthy people across ages (dated by TCRdb to the mid-2010s). Context from the whole study: In model experiments, template switching captured roughly one uniquely barcoded TCR beta cDNA molecule for every two T cells. The study analyzed two additional independent replicas of 1 million unique cDNA reads from the same blood draw for two donors, one aged 18 to 30 and one aged 80 or older. To track age-related changes in TCR beta repertoire diversity, the study relied on deep sequencing normalized with unique cDNA molecular identifiers. The donors were divided into four age groups: young (average roughly 15 years), middle-aged (about 41), aged (around 59) and long-lived (roughly 82).

The library was built by means of 5' RACE. TCRdb names Illumina HiSeq 2500 as the instrument used. The second PCR ran for about 6 to 11 cycles and used a J-beta primer mix along with a sample-barcoded 5' primer. A template-switch 5' adaptor carrying 12 random nucleotides introduced a unique molecular identifier onto each TCR beta cDNA molecule. At least 2.5 million CDR3-containing paired-end reads were obtained from each sample. First-strand cDNA was synthesized from all RNA with the Mint cDNA synthesis kit, primed by a TRBC-specific oligonucleotide. Following uracil-DNA glycosylase treatment, all cDNA underwent a first 18-cycle PCR with the universal primers M1SS and BC2_uni_R. The study's processing was this. For normalization, 1 million high-quality reads, each with a distinct molecular identifier, were randomly selected from each sample. Instead of being binned into consensus sequences, reads with shared molecular identifiers were discarded. MiTCR, run with a Q25 quality threshold and the strictest error-elimination algorithm, handled CDR3 identification, clonotype clustering and error correction. A nonparametric unseen species model using Euler transformation provided a lower-bound estimate of total TCR beta diversity. Through fastp at Q25 and MiXCR, TCRdb rebuilt clones from the public reads, retaining in-frame beta chains. Rows are combined by CDR3 protein, so each entry shows the most common genes and DNA. V and J calls and clone size were set by TCRdb, not the authors. Within this sample are more than 1,000,000 distinct CDR3 sequences, with 20% to 25% of them counted one time only. Jointly, the top ten make up less than 0.85% of the sample.

Paper-wide results and their limitations: Because the CMV infection status of the donors was unknown, age-related changes in expanded clonotypes may potentially have been confounded. As age increased, observed TCR beta diversity per million T cells dropped in a roughly linear way, and a significant reduction was already evident by age 40. Estimates of total diversity based on one million sequenced T cells were regarded as lower bounds and as underestimates. The percentage of naive T cells measured by flow cytometry correlated strongly with observed TCR beta diversity. The long-lived group showed more naive CD4+ T cells, fewer expanded clones and increased TCR diversity than the aged group, suggesting age selection. Conclusive comparison of naive and antigen-experienced compartments was prevented by the profiling of bulk unsorted PBMCs.

From the germline V gene, CDR1 is SQVTM and CDR2 is ANQGSEA. Including the terminal cysteine and phenylalanine, the CDR3 comprises 12 residues. The read is trimmed to its CDR3 DNA, 36 bases read in frame from base 1. Deletion took 6 bases off V and 2 bases off J, with a span of 10 bases between the germline ends. These data are also associated with another study on T cells of mothers and their children. The second study, in turn, reports: The donors were nine systemically healthy Caucasian individuals, made up of three mothers and their six children. cDNA synthesis used all of the extracted RNA, with about 1.5 ug of RNA in each 15 ul reaction. In the second PCR, sample barcodes and 2-4 random nucleotides were introduced via the M1S primer. Over 8 million TCR beta CDR3 reads came from each mother, compared with some 3 million reads from each child. Thymic selection similarly shapes TCR recombination output in related and unrelated pairs, with minor effect from inherited differences. Normalized repertoire overlap in related mother-child pairs was always slightly higher than in unrelated mother-child pairs, but the difference was never significant. No persistent microchimeric T cell clones were found, with a detection sensitivity of around 100 clones per million clonotypes. In the study, deep NGS was used to compare the TCR beta repertoires of mothers and children, and features distinguishing related mother-child pairs from unrelated individuals were sought. On average, the children were roughly 10 +/- 4 years old, while the mothers were approximately 41 +/- 4 years old. Libraries were sequenced on Illumina HiSeq 2000 with 100+100 nt paired-end reads after adapter ligation with NEBNext reagents. To prevent cross-contamination, the mother and child libraries were prepared one month apart and sequenced in separate runs. Each donor had between roughly 500,000 and 2,100,000 distinct TCR beta clonotypes identified. Naive TCR beta clonotypes were estimated from low-frequency clonotypes matched to each donor's FACS-determined naive share, without sorting.

The sample taken for sequencing was blood. The clonotype comes from a girl aged 2-15 years in good health. In this chain, TRBV29-1 is recombined with TRBJ2-5; TRBD1 is perhaps the D gene, given 6 matching bases. The sequenced DNA is TGCAGCGTGGACAGCGTGCAAGAGACCCAGTACTTC. Its protein reads: CSVDSVQETQYF.